These 26 T cell receptor beta chains were all obtained from the same sample, sequenced in a study of blood T cell repertoires in COVID-19. The data were produced by immunoSEQ multiplex PCR, yet TCRdb's version contains in-frame clones alone and is incomplete. The sample has roughly 240,000 clones, just under 85% seen once. The sample was peripheral blood. The receptors stem from a woman aged 80 or over with acute or convalescent COVID-19.

The CDR3 DNA reads TGTGCCAGCAGTTTCCTCCGACAGGACGGAAACACCATATATTTT. It is translated as CASSFLRQDGNTIYF. This sequence joins TRBV28 and TRBJ1-3, with D maybe TRBD1 (6 bases). The V end was cut by 3 bases, the J end by 4 bases, with 13 bases between. This CDR3 spans 15 amino acids. Germline V CDR1 and CDR2: MDHEN, SYDVKM.

The chain couples TRBV7-2 to TRBJ2-3; 10 nucleotides align to TRBD2. Losses at the gene ends were 1 base for V and 5 bases for J; bases not matched to a gene: 9. CDR1 SGHTA and CDR2 FQGNSA come from the germline V gene. This CDR3 comprises 17 residues. Here the CDR3 reads CASSLGGGVAGGDTQYF. In DNA form, the CDR3 reads TGTGCCAGCAGCTTAGGAGGAGGGGTAGCGGGAGGAGATACGCAGTATTTT.

This clone has only a few counts. This chain connects TRBV28 to TRBJ1-2; weak D call: TRBD1 (5 bases). The CDR3 consists of 13 residues. Trimming removed 6 bases from V and 2 bases from J, with 10 bases in between. The germline V gene encodes CDR1 MDHEN and CDR2 SYDVKM. CDR3 region: CASRAGPNYGYTF. CDR3 coding DNA: TGTGCCAGCAGGGCAGGGCCCAACTATGGCTACACCTTC.

V is TRBV29-1 and J is TRBJ2-2; D remains unclear. The germline V and J ends were trimmed by 5 bases and 5 bases, with 12 bases remaining between them. Germline CDR1 SQVTM, CDR2 ANQGSEA. CDR3 length: 13 residues. The CDR3 sequence is CSVSRLLTGELFF. The DNA of the CDR3 is TGCAGCGTTTCTCGACTGTTAACCGGGGAGCTGTTTTTT.

The table lists this clone with a few counts. The genes are TRBV4-1 and TRBJ1-1; weak D call: TRBD1 (5 bases). V shed 0 bases and J shed 7 bases, with 18 bases lying between them. The CDR3 runs 16 residues. Germline CDR1 reads MGHRA; CDR2 reads YSYEKL. The CDR3 DNA reads TGCGCCAGCAGCCAAGAGGGGGGATCCCGGCGGCTTGAAGCTTTCTTT. Its translation: CASSQEGGSRRLEAFF.

The CDR3 DNA reads as TGTGCCATCTCCGGGACAGGGGGCAGGGAGACCCAGTACTTC. It encodes CAISGTGGRETQYF. The chain recombines TRBV10-3 with TRBJ2-5, with TRBD1 matching 12 bases. The length of the CDR3 is 14 residues. Germline V gene sequence: CDR1 ENHRY, CDR2 SYGVKD. Trimming took 8 bases from V and 5 from J; bases not matched to a gene: 6.

This clone showed up just once. The chain carries TRBV5-1 and TRBJ1-1, with TRBD1 matching 7 bases. Unmatched junction bases numbered 6, after V lost 3 bases and J lost 4 bases. CDR1 is SGHRS and CDR2 is YFSETQ in the germline V gene. CDR3 size: 14 residues. The CDR3 here is CASSSGPGGTEAFF. The CDR3 nucleotides are TGCGCCAGCAGCTCGGGACCAGGGGGCACTGAAGCTTTCTTT.

The chain combines TRBV3-1 (or the pseudogene TRBV3-2) with TRBJ2-7, with 9 bases that match TRBD1. V lost 0 bases, J lost 3 bases, and 18 bases stayed unmatched. The CDR3 runs 20 residues. Per the germline V gene, CDR1 is LGHDT and CDR2 is YNNKEL (reference sequence). CDR3 bases: TGTGCCAGCAGCCAAGAAGCCCTCGCCGGGACAGGGAATTGGTTCTACGAGCAGTACTTC. As protein: CASSQEALAGTGNWFYEQYF.

J is TRBJ2-2 and V is TRBV4-1; possibly TRBD1 for D (5 bases). V lost 6 bases, J lost 7 bases, and 15 bases lay in between. This CDR3 comprises 14 residues. Germline V lookup: CDR1 MGHRA, CDR2 YSYEKL. CDR3 DNA: TGCGCCAGCAGGGCCAGGGAAGGTAACGGGGAGCTGTTTTTT. Amino acid sequence: CASRAREGNGELFF.

The chain has TRBV18 and TRBJ2-7; D might be TRBD2 (5 bases). Germline loops: CDR1 KGHSH, CDR2 LQKENI. The CDR3 runs 15 residues. Trimming shortened V by 3 bases and J by 4 bases, and 16 bases separated the two germline ends. The CDR3 coding sequence is TGTGCCAGCTCACCCGGGGAGACTGGTCAATACGAGCAGTACTTC. Its translation: CASSPGETGQYEQYF. The full variable domain, its missing parts supplied by reference TRBV18 and TRBJ2-7, is NAGVMQNPRHLVRRRGQEARLRCSPMKGHSHVYWYRQLPEEGLKFMVYLQKENIIDESGMPKERFSAEFPKEGPSILRIQQVVRGDSAAYFCASSPGETGQYEQYFGPGTRLTVT.

The chain employs TRBV19 and TRBJ1-2; 7 nucleotides line up with TRBD1. This CDR3 has 14 residues. The V gene end was trimmed by 1 base and the J gene end by 8 bases; junction bases not matched to a gene: 7. The V gene's germline CDR1 is LNHDA and CDR2 SQIVND (reference sequence). This CDR3 reads CASSIGQGGRGYTF. The CDR3, as DNA: TGTGCCAGTAGTATAGGACAGGGCGGCCGCGGCTACACCTTC. The whole variable domain, remainder taken from reference TRBV19 and TRBJ1-2, is DGGITQSPKYLFRKEGQNVTLSCEQNLNHDAMYWYRQDPGQGLRLIYYSQIVNDFQKGDIAEGYSVSREKKESFPLTVTSAQKNPTAFYLCASSIGQGGRGYTFGSGTRLTVV.

V is TRBV4-1 and J is TRBJ2-3, with a weak D call TRBD1 (6 bases). Germline values: CDR1 MGHRA, CDR2 YSYEKL. Trimming stripped 4 bases from V and 6 bases from J, with 17 bases between. The CDR3 covers 15 residues. CDR3 DNA: TGCGCCAGCAGCCCCCGACAGGCCGTTCGGGATACGCAGTATTTT. It is translated as CASSPRQAVRDTQYF.

V is TRBV29-1 and J is TRBJ2-5; 7 bases match TRBD2. Trimming cost V 6 bases and J 4 bases; bases outside gene matches: 8. Germline V gene data show CDR1 as SQVTM and CDR2 as ANQGSEA. The CDR3 length is 13 residues. CDR3 residues: CSVTSRVGETQYF. DNA of the CDR3: TGCAGCGTGACTAGCAGGGTAGGAGAGACCCAGTACTTC. Full variable domain (outside the CDR3, taken from reference TRBV29-1 and TRBJ2-5): SAVISQKPSRDICQRGTSLTIQCQVDSQVTMMFWYRQQPGQSLTLIATANQGSEATYESGFVIDKFPISRPNLTFSTLTVSNMSPEDSSIYLCSVTSRVGETQYFGPGTRLLVL.

The table lists this clone with a few counts. The J gene is TRBJ1-3, the V gene TRBV5-1; TRBD1 might be the D (5 bases). V was clipped by 4 bases and J by 1 base, with 9 bases between them. This CDR3 is built from 14 residues. Germline V gene lookup returns CDR1 SGHRS and CDR2 YFSETQ. CDR3 DNA sequence: TGCGCCAGCAGCGGTGGGGCATCTGGAAACACCATATATTTT. Amino acids: CASSGGASGNTIYF.

The rearrangement uses TRBV5-4 and TRBJ2-5; 11 bases line up with TRBD2. CDR3 length: 18 amino acids. Germline CDR1 and CDR2: SGHNT and YYREEE (reference sequence). V lost 0 bases and J lost 0; bases outside the gene matches: 7. The CDR3 protein is CASSLDTSGGRYQETQYF. As DNA, the CDR3 is TGTGCCAGCAGCTTGGATACTAGCGGGGGCCGGTACCAAGAGACCCAGTACTTC. Combining the CDR3 with reference TRBV5-4 and TRBJ2-5 gives the whole variable domain ETGVTQSPTHLIKTRGQQVTLRCSSQSGHNTVSWYQQALGQGPQFIFQYYREEENGRGNFPPRFSGLQFPNYSSELNVNALELDDSALYLCASSLDTSGGRYQETQYFGPGTRLLVL.

V is TRBV7-9 and J is TRBJ2-1; TRBD2 matches at 11 bases. Germline lookup yields CDR1 SEHNR and CDR2 FQNEAQ (reference sequence). Trimming cost V 6 bases and J 8 bases; bases outside gene matches: 9. The CDR3 has 15 amino acids. The CDR3 DNA reads as TGTGCCAGCAGTCTGTCACTAGCGGGAGAGGATGAGCAGTTCTTC. This gives the protein CASSLSLAGEDEQFF.

The chain joins TRBV7-9 to TRBJ2-1, with 9 bases lining up with TRBD2. Germline V gene data show CDR1 as SEHNR and CDR2 as FQNEAQ (reference sequence). V lost 5 bases and J lost 7; bases outside the gene matches: 9. The CDR3 spans 15 residues. The CDR3 here is CASSLAGLATNEQFF. The CDR3 nucleotides are TGTGCCAGCAGCCTGGCGGGACTAGCAACGAATGAGCAGTTCTTC.

This rearrangement joins TRBV5-4 to TRBJ1-2; TRBD1 aligns across 9 bases. The CDR3 is 17 amino acids. From germline, CDR1 is SGHNT and CDR2 YYREEE (reference sequence). V shed 2 bases, J shed 8 bases, and the junction held 16 bases outside the gene matches. DNA for the CDR3: TGTGCCAGCAGCTTACCCTCCCGGACAGGGGCCGCCGAGGGCTACACCTTC. Protein: CASSLPSRTGAAEGYTF.

The chain uses TRBV2 and TRBJ2-1, with D possibly matching TRBD2 (6 bases). The CDR3 spans 17 residues. CDR1 is SNHLY, CDR2 FYNNEI, per germline. V shed 1 base and J shed 5 bases, with 18 bases lying between them. Here the CDR3 reads CASSEDGPSARNNEQFF. CDR3 bases: TGTGCCAGCAGTGAAGATGGCCCTAGCGCGAGGAACAATGAGCAGTTCTTC.

The V call is TRBV2, the J call TRBJ2-2, with TRBD1 matching 8 bases. Germline V gene lookup returns CDR1 SNHLY and CDR2 FYNNEI. The CDR3 has 14 amino acids. V trimming: 9 bases; J trimming: 6 bases; junction bases outside the gene matches: 9. CDR3 in amino acids: CARKGQGGPGELFF. In DNA form, the CDR3 reads TGTGCCAGAAAAGGACAGGGAGGTCCCGGGGAGCTGTTTTTT.

This clone was observed a few times. The CDR3: CASSLGRANEKLFF. The CDR3 nucleotides are TGTGCCAGCAGCCTCGGGAGGGCTAATGAAAAACTGTTTTTT. This chain joins TRBV7-2 and TRBJ1-4; D gene uncertain. The CDR3 has 14 residues. CDR1 SGHTA and CDR2 FQGNSA come from the germline V gene. Trimming pared 5 bases from V and 3 bases from J, leaving 10 bases between.

The chain uses TRBV2 and TRBJ2-7; 11 bases are a match to TRBD1. Germline values: CDR1 SNHLY, CDR2 FYNNEI. V lost 8 bases and J lost 3; bases outside the gene matches: 3. This CDR3 is built from 13 residues. This CDR3 is CASGGQGVYEQYF. CDR3 sequence (DNA): TGTGCCAGCGGGGGACAGGGGGTCTACGAGCAGTACTTC.

V usage is TRBV15 and J usage is TRBJ2-1; 7 nucleotides agree with TRBD2. In germline, CDR1 is LNHNV, CDR2 YYDKDF (reference sequence). This CDR3 contains 16 residues. With V trimmed by 0 bases and J by 8 bases, 10 bases remained unmatched. CDR3 residues: CATSRDGAGAHYEQFF. CDR3 DNA sequence: TGTGCCACCAGCAGAGATGGGGCGGGAGCTCACTATGAGCAGTTCTTC. The complete variable domain, with remaining parts taken from reference TRBV15 and TRBJ2-1, reads DAMVIQNPRYQVTQFGKPVTLSCSQTLNHNVMYWYQQKSSQAPKLLFHYYDKDFNNEADTPDNFQSRRPNTSFCFLDIRSPGLGDTAMYLCATSRDGAGAHYEQFFGPGTRLTVL.

The chain has TRBV4-1 and TRBJ2-5; 11 nucleotides line up with TRBD2. Trimming took 4 bases from V and 1 from J; bases not matched to a gene: 5. The germline V gene encodes CDR1 MGHRA and CDR2 YSYEKL. The CDR3 consists of 16 residues. CDR3 in amino acids: CASSRGLAGTQETQYF. In nucleotides, the CDR3 is TGCGCCAGCAGCCGCGGACTAGCGGGTACCCAAGAGACCCAGTACTTC.

J is TRBJ2-7 and V is TRBV7-2; TRBD2 aligns across 8 bases. The CDR3 length is 15 residues. Germline loops: CDR1 SGHTA, CDR2 FQGNSA. Unmatched junction bases numbered 7, after V lost 4 bases and J lost 2 bases. CDR3 sequence: CASSYEPGLAYEQYF. The CDR3 DNA follows: TGTGCCAGCAGCTACGAGCCGGGACTAGCCTACGAGCAGTACTTC.

This rearrangement joins TRBV5-1 to TRBJ1-1; D call uncertain. Germline loops: CDR1 SGHRS, CDR2 YFSETQ. The CDR3 is made up of 14 amino acids. Trimming removed 0 bases from V and 0 bases from J, with 6 bases in between. The CDR3 loop reads CASSLDGLNTEAFF. CDR3 in DNA: TGCGCCAGCAGCTTGGACGGGTTGAACACTGAAGCTTTCTTT.